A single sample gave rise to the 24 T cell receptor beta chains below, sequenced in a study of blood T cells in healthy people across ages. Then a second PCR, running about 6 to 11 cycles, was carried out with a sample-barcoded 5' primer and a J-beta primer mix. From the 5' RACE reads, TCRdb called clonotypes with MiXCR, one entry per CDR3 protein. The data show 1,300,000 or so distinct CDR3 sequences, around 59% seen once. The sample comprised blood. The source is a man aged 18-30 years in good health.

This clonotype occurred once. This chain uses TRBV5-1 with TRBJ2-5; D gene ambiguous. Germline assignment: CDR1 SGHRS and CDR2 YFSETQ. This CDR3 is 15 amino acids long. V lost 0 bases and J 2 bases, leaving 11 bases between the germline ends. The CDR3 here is CASSLGRIGQETQYF. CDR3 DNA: TGCGCCAGCAGCTTGGGAAGGATCGGACAAGAGACCCAGTACTTC. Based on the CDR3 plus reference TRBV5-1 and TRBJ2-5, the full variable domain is KAGVTQTPRYLIKTRGQQVTLSCSPISGHRSVSWYQQTPGQGLQFLFEYFSETQRNKGNFPGRFSGRQFSNSRSEMNVSTLELGDSALYLCASSLGRIGQETQYFGPGTRLLVL.

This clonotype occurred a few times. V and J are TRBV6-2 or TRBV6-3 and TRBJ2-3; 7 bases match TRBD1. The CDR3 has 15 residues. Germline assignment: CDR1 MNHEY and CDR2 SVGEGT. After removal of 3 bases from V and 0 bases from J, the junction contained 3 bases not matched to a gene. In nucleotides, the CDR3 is TGTGCCAGCAGTTATACGGGACAGAGCACAGATACGCAGTATTTT. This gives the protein CASSYTGQSTDTQYF.

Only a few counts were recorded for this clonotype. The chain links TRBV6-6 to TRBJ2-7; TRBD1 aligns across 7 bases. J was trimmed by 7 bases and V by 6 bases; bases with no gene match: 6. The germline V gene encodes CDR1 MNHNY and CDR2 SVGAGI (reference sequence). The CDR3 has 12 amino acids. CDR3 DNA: TGTGCCAGCAGCGTGGGACAGCAAGAGCAGTACTTC. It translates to CASSVGQQEQYF.

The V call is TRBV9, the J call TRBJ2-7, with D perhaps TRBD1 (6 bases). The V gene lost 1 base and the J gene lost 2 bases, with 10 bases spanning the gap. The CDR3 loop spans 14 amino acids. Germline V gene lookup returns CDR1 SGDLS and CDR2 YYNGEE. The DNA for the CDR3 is TGTGCCAGCAGCGTACAGGGGTTTACCTACGAGCAGTACTTC. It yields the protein CASSVQGFTYEQYF.

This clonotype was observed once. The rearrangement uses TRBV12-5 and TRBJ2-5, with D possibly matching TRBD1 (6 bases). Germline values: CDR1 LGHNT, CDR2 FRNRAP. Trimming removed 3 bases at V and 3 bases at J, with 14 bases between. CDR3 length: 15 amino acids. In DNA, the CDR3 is TGTGCTAGTGGTTTCGGCGGACAGAGAAAAGAGACCCAGTACTTC. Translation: CASGFGGQRKETQYF. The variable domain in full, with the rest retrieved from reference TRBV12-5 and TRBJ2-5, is DARVTQTPRHKVTEMGQEVTMRCQPILGHNTVFWYRQTMMQGLELLAYFRNRAPLDDSGMPKDRFSAEMPDATLATLKIQPSEPRDSAVYFCASGFGGQRKETQYFGPGTRLLVL.

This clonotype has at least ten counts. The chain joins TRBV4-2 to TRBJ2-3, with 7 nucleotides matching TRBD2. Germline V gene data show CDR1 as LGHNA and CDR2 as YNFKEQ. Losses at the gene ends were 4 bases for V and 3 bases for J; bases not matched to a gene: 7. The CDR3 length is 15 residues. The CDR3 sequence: CASSRGRERTDTQYF. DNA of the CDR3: TGTGCCAGCAGCCGGGGGAGGGAAAGGACAGATACGCAGTATTTT.

CDR3 nucleotides: TGTGCCAGCAGTTCAGGGGATGATGAGTTCTTC. Translation: CASSSGDDEFF. V gene TRBV5-4 combines with J gene TRBJ2-1, with a weak D call TRBD1 (6 bases). The CDR3 spans 11 residues. V was pared by 5 bases and J by 14 bases, with 14 bases between. Germline V gene data show CDR1 as SGHNT and CDR2 as YYREEE (reference sequence). Full variable domain (missing parts from reference TRBV5-4 and TRBJ2-1): ETGVTQSPTHLIKTRGQQVTLRCSSQSGHNTVSWYQQALGQGPQFIFQYYREEENGRGNFPPRFSGLQFPNYSSELNVNALELDDSALYLCASSSGDDEFFGPGTRLTVL.

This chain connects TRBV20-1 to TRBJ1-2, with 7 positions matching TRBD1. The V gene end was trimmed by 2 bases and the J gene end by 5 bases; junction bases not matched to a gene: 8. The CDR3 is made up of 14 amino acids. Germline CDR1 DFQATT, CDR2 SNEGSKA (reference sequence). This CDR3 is CSARKQGQSYGYTF. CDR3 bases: TGCAGTGCTAGAAAACAGGGACAGTCTTATGGCTACACCTTC.

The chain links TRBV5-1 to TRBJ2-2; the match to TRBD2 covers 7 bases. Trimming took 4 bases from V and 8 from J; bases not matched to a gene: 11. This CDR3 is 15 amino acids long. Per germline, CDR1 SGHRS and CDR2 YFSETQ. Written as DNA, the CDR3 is TGCGCCAGCAGCGAGTCGGCGGGAGACTGGGGGGAGCTGTTTTTT. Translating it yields CASSESAGDWGELFF.

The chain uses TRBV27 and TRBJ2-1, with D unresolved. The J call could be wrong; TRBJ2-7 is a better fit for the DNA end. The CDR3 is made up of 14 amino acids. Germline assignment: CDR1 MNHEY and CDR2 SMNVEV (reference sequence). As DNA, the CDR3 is TGTGCCAGCAGTTTATCCATAACCTACAATGAGCAGTACTTC. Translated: CASSLSITYNEQYF.

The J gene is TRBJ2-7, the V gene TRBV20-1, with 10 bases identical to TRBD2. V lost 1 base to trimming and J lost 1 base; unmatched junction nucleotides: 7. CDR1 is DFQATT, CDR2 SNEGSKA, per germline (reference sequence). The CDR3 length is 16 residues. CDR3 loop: CSARVASGGHSYEQYF. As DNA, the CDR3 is TGCAGTGCTAGAGTGGCTAGCGGGGGACATTCCTACGAGCAGTACTTC.

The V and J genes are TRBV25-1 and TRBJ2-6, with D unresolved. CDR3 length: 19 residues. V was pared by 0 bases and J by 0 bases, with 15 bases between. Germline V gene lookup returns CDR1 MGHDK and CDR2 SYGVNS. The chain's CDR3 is CASSEYQAGTFSGANVLTF. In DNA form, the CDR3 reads TGTGCCAGCAGTGAATATCAGGCAGGAACCTTCTCTGGGGCCAACGTCCTGACTTTC.

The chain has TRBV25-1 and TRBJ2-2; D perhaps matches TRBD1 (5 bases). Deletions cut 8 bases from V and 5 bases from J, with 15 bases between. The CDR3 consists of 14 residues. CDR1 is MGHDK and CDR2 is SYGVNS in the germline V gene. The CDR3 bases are TGTGCCAGCGCCCTAGGTGGGGCTACCGGGGAGCTGTTTTTT. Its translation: CASALGGATGELFF. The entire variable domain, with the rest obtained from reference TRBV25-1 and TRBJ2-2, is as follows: EADIYQTPRYLVIGTGKKITLECSQTMGHDKMYWYQQDPGMELHLIHYSYGVNSTEKGDLSSESTVSRIRTEHFPLTLESARPSHTSQYLCASALGGATGELFFGEGSRLTVL.

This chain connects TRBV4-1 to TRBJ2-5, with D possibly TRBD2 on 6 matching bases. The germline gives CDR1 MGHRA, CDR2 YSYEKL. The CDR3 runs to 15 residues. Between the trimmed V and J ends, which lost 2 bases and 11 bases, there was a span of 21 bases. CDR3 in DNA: TGCGCCAGCAGCCAACCAGGGAGGAGGCTAAATGAGCAGTACTTC. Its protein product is CASSQPGRRLNEQYF.

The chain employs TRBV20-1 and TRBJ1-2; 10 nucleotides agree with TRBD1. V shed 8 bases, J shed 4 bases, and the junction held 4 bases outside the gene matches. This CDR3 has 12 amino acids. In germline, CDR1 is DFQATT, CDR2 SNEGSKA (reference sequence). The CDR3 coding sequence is TGCAGTTGGGACAGGGGATTCTATGGCTACACCTTC. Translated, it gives CSWDRGFYGYTF.

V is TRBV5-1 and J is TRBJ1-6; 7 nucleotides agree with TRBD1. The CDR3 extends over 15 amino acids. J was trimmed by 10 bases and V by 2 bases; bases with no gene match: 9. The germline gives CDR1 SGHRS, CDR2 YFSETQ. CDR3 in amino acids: CASSLGQVASSPLHF. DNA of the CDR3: TGCGCCAGCAGCTTAGGACAGGTCGCTTCGTCACCCCTCCACTTT. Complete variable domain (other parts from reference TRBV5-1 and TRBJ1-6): KAGVTQTPRYLIKTRGQQVTLSCSPISGHRSVSWYQQTPGQGLQFLFEYFSETQRNKGNFPGRFSGRQFSNSRSEMNVSTLELGDSALYLCASSLGQVASSPLHFGNGTRLTVT.

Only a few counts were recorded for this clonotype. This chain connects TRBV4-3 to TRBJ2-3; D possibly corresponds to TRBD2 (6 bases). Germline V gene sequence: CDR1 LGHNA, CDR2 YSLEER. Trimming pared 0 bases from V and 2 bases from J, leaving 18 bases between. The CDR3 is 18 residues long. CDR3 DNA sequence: TGCGCCAGCAGCCAAGAGACATCCGGGACTGTCAACACAGATACGCAGTATTTT. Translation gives CASSQETSGTVNTDTQYF.

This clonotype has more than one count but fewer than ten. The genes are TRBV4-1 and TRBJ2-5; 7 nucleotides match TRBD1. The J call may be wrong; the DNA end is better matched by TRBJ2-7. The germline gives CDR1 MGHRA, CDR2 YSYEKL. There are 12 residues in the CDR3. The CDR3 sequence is CASSQTGVEQYF. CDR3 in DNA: TGCGCCAGCAGCCAAACAGGGGTCGAGCAGTACTTC.

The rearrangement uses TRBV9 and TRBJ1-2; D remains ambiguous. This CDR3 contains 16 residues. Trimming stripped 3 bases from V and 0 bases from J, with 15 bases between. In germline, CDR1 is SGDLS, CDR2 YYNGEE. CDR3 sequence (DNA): TGTGCCAGCAGCGAACCGAAACGAGACCCTAACTATGGCTACACCTTC. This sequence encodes CASSEPKRDPNYGYTF.

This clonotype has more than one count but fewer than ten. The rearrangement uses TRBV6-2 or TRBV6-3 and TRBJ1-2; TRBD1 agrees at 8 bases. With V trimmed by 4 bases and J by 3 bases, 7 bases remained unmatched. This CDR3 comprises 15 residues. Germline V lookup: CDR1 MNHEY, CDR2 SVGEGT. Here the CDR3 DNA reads TGTGCCAGCAGTTCAAGCAGGGGGCGCGACTATGGCTACACCTTC. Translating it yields CASSSSRGRDYGYTF.

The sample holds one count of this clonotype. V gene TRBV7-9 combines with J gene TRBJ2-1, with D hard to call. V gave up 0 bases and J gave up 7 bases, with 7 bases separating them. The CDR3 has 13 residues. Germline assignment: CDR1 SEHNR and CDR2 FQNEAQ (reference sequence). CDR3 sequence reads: CASSLAYLNEQFF. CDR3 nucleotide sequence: TGTGCCAGCAGCTTAGCCTACTTGAATGAGCAGTTCTTC.

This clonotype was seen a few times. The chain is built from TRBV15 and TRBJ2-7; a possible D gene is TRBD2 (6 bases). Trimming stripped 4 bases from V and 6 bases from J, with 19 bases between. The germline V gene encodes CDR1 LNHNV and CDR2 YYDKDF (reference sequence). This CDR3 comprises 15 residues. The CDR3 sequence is CATSKDLGLLLEQYF. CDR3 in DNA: TGTGCCACCAGCAAAGATCTCGGACTACTCCTCGAGCAGTACTTC.

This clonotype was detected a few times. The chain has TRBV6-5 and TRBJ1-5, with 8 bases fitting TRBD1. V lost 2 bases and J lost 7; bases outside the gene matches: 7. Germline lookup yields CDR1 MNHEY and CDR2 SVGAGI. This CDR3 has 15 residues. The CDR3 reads CASSYSGTGYQPQHF. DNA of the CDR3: TGTGCCAGCAGTTACAGCGGGACAGGATACCAGCCCCAGCATTTT.

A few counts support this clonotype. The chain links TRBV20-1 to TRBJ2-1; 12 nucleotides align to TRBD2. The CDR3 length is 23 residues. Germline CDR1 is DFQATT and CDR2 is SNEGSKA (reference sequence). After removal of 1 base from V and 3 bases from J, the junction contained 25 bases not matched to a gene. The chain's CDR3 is CSARGVGRREGLAGFVDYNEQFF. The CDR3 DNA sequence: TGCAGTGCTAGAGGAGTCGGACGGCGAGAGGGACTAGCGGGTTTCGTCGACTACAATGAGCAGTTCTTC.